These T cell receptor beta chains were read from a single sample in a study of T cell responses to AZD1222 COVID-19 vaccine. Profiling relied on immunoSEQ multiplex PCR, and the TCRdb table lists in-frame clones only, not all of them. The top ten hold approximately 3.4% of the sample, which has roughly 200,000 clones, about nine tenths seen once. Sequences were derived from peripheral blood, sampled 28 days after the second AZD1222 dose. Receptors were obtained from an adult who received the AZD1222 COVID-19 vaccine. The CDR3 runs from the conserved cysteine through the conserved F or W. D genes are given only for firm matches. Rows give clone size only sometimes, using once, few, many, or a class for an expanded clone.

D gene: TRBD2
clone size: -
V gene: TRBV9
J gene: TRBJ2-1
CDR3 DNA: TGTGCCAGCAGCGCAACTAGCGGGACATTAGATGAGCAGTTCTTC
CDR3 protein: CASSATSGTLDEQFF

D gene: TRBD1
clone size: -
V gene: TRBV30
J gene: TRBJ1-2
CDR3 DNA: TGTGCCTGGTTTACAGGGGTATATGGCTACACCTTC
CDR3 protein: CAWFTGVYGYTF

D gene: -
clone size: -
V gene: TRBV2
J gene: TRBJ2-7
CDR3 DNA: TGTGCCAGCAGTGTAGGGACATCTACTCCCTACGAGCAGTACTTC
CDR3 protein: CASSVGTSTPYEQYF

D gene: -
clone size: -
V gene: TRBV19
J gene: TRBJ1-2
CDR3 DNA: TGTGCCAGTAGTATAGAGGCGGACAGCCTCTATGGCTACACCTTC
CDR3 protein: CASSIEADSLYGYTF

D gene: -
clone size: -
V gene: TRBV2
J gene: TRBJ1-5
CDR3 DNA: TGTGCCAGCACCCCGGACGGTTTAGTGGGGGCCCAGCATTTT
CDR3 protein: CASTPDGLVGAQHF

D gene: TRBD2
clone size: -
V gene: TRBV7-3
J gene: TRBJ2-1
CDR3 DNA: TGTGCCAGCAGCTTAGAAGCTAGCGGGAGGTACAATGAGCAGTTCTTC
CDR3 protein: CASSLEASGRYNEQFF

D gene: -
clone size: -
V gene: TRBV5-1
J gene: TRBJ2-7
CDR3 DNA: TGCGCCAGCAGCCGACTACCAAGAGAGGGGTCCTACGAGCAGTACTTC
CDR3 protein: CASSRLPREGSYEQYF

D gene: -
clone size: -
V gene: TRBV4-1
J gene: TRBJ2-1
CDR3 DNA: TGCGCCAGCAGCCTAAACAATGAGCAGTTCTTC
CDR3 protein: CASSLNNEQFF

D gene: -
clone size: few
V gene: TRBV7-8
J gene: TRBJ1-2
CDR3 DNA: TGTGCCAGCAGCTTAGCGGTGGGGGATCCCTATGGCTACACCTTC
CDR3 protein: CASSLAVGDPYGYTF

D gene: -
clone size: -
V gene: TRBV28
J gene: TRBJ1-6
CDR3 DNA: TGTGCCAGCAGGCCGGGACCTCCTAATTCACCCCTCCACTTT
CDR3 protein: CASRPGPPNSPLHF

D gene: -
clone size: -
V gene: TRBV15
J gene: TRBJ2-3
CDR3 DNA: TGTGCCACCAGCAGAGGGCCCGATACGCAGTATTTT
CDR3 protein: CATSRGPDTQYF

D gene: -
clone size: -
V gene: TRBV5-1
J gene: TRBJ2-1
CDR3 DNA: TGCGCCAGCAGTCCTTACGGGAGATCCTACAATGAGCAGTTCTTC
CDR3 protein: CASSPYGRSYNEQFF

D gene: TRBD1
clone size: -
V gene: TRBV29-1
J gene: TRBJ1-2
CDR3 DNA: TGCAGCGTGGCAGGACAGGACTATGGCTACACCTTC
CDR3 protein: CSVAGQDYGYTF

D gene: TRBD2
clone size: -
V gene: TRBV24-1
J gene: TRBJ2-5
CDR3 DNA: TGTGCCACCAGTCCGTCGGGAGGCTTGGAGACCCAGTACTTC
CDR3 protein: CATSPSGGLETQYF

D gene: -
clone size: -
V gene: TRBV5-1
J gene: TRBJ2-5
CDR3 DNA: TGCGCCAGCAGCTTGAGGGAGGCAGGGGTGGAGACCCAGTACTTC
CDR3 protein: CASSLREAGVETQYF

D gene: -
clone size: -
V gene: TRBV4-3
J gene: TRBJ2-2
CDR3 DNA: TGCGCCAGCAGCCAAGATAGCCGGGGAACCGGGGAGCTGTTTTTT
CDR3 protein: CASSQDSRGTGELFF

D gene: TRBD1
clone size: -
V gene: TRBV11-3
J gene: TRBJ2-5
CDR3 DNA: TGTGCCAGCAGCCTACCTGACAGGGGCGAGACCCAGTACTTC
CDR3 protein: CASSLPDRGETQYF

D gene: TRBD1
clone size: -
V gene: TRBV5-5
J gene: TRBJ1-6
CDR3 DNA: TGTGCCAGCAGCTCGGGACAGGGATTTTCACCCCTCCACTTT
CDR3 protein: CASSSGQGFSPLHF

D gene: -
clone size: -
V gene: TRBV30
J gene: TRBJ2-1
CDR3 DNA: TGTGCCGGCCAGGGGGGCTCCTACAATGAGCAGTTCTTC
CDR3 protein: CAGQGGSYNEQFF

D gene: TRBD1
clone size: -
V gene: TRBV5-1
J gene: TRBJ1-1
CDR3 DNA: TGCGCCAGCAGCTGGGGGGACAGCCGACTCACTGAAGCTTTCTTT
CDR3 protein: CASSWGDSRLTEAFF

D gene: -
clone size: -
V gene: TRBV5-6
J gene: TRBJ2-1
CDR3 DNA: TGTGCCAGCAGCGCGGGACAGCCTTTTTGGAATGAGCAGTTCTTC
CDR3 protein: CASSAGQPFWNEQFF

D gene: -
clone size: -
V gene: TRBV11-1
J gene: TRBJ2-1
CDR3 DNA: TGTGCCAGCAGCGGGACCGGGACTGGTTCCTACAATGAGCAGTTCTTC
CDR3 protein: CASSGTGTGSYNEQFF

D gene: -
clone size: -
V gene: TRBV27
J gene: TRBJ1-5
CDR3 DNA: TGTGCCAGCAGCCCTACCGTGGGGGTCCCCGGGCCCCAGCATTTT
CDR3 protein: CASSPTVGVPGPQHF

D gene: TRBD1
clone size: -
V gene: TRBV11-2
J gene: TRBJ2-1
CDR3 DNA: TGTGCCAGCAGCTTACCCCGGGACAGATACAATGAGCAGTTCTTC
CDR3 protein: CASSLPRDRYNEQFF

D gene: TRBD1
clone size: -
V gene: TRBV9
J gene: TRBJ2-2
CDR3 DNA: TGTGCCAGCAGTCGTAAACCCCGGGACAGGGGATATGGCGGGGAGCTGTTTTTT
CDR3 protein: CASSRKPRDRGYGGELFF

D gene: -
clone size: -
V gene: TRBV12-3/TRBV12-4
J gene: TRBJ1-4
CDR3 DNA: TGTGCCAGCAGTAGGGTAGGCGAAAAACTGTTTTTT
CDR3 protein: CASSRVGEKLFF

D gene: -
clone size: -
V gene: TRBV2
J gene: TRBJ2-1
CDR3 DNA: TGTGCCAGCAGTGAAGATGCCTCGTACAATGAGCAGTTCTTC
CDR3 protein: CASSEDASYNEQFF

D gene: -
clone size: -
V gene: TRBV5-6
J gene: TRBJ2-1
CDR3 DNA: TGTGCCAGCAGCTTGGCTTCGGTTGAGCAGTTCTTC
CDR3 protein: CASSLASVEQFF

D gene: -
clone size: -
V gene: TRBV5-1
J gene: TRBJ1-5
CDR3 DNA: TGCGCCAGCAGTCTCACAGGAACTAGCAATCAGCCCCAGCATTTT
CDR3 protein: CASSLTGTSNQPQHF

D gene: -
clone size: -
V gene: TRBV28
J gene: TRBJ2-4
CDR3 DNA: TGTGCCAGCAGTTTAGGGGGGGCGCCGGCAAAAAACATTCAGTACTTC
CDR3 protein: CASSLGGAPAKNIQYF

D gene: -
clone size: once
V gene: TRBV30
J gene: TRBJ2-5
CDR3 DNA: TGTGCCTGGAAAGACGAGACCCAGTACTTC
CDR3 protein: CAWKDETQYF

D gene: -
clone size: -
V gene: TRBV28
J gene: TRBJ1-5
CDR3 DNA: TGTGCCAGCAGTCCCATGTGGGGGGTGCAGCCCCAGCATTTT
CDR3 protein: CASSPMWGVQPQHF

D gene: TRBD1
clone size: -
V gene: TRBV7-7
J gene: TRBJ2-1
CDR3 DNA: TGTGCTAGCAGCCACGGGACAGGGAACAACAATGAGCAGTTCTTC
CDR3 protein: CASSHGTGNNNEQFF

D gene: TRBD2
clone size: -
V gene: TRBV24-1
J gene: TRBJ2-1
CDR3 DNA: TGTGCCACCAGTGATTTGAAACTAGCGTACAATGAGCAGTTCTTC
CDR3 protein: CATSDLKLAYNEQFF

D gene: -
clone size: -
V gene: TRBV18
J gene: TRBJ2-7
CDR3 DNA: TGTGCCAGCTCACCTTTCGACAGCTCCTACGAGCAGTACTTC
CDR3 protein: CASSPFDSSYEQYF

D gene: -
clone size: -
V gene: TRBV30
J gene: TRBJ1-1
CDR3 DNA: TGTGCCTGGAGGTTGGGCTGGGACACTGAAGCTTTCTTT
CDR3 protein: CAWRLGWDTEAFF

D gene: -
clone size: -
V gene: TRBV19
J gene: TRBJ1-1
CDR3 DNA: TGTGCCAGTAGTATAGTGGGATCTGAAGCTTTCTTT
CDR3 protein: CASSIVGSEAFF

D gene: -
clone size: -
V gene: TRBV5-8
J gene: TRBJ1-5
CDR3 DNA: TGTGCCAGCAGCCAAGGACAGTTTAGCAATCAGCCCCAGCATTTT
CDR3 protein: CASSQGQFSNQPQHF

D gene: TRBD2
clone size: -
V gene: TRBV27
J gene: TRBJ2-3
CDR3 DNA: TGTGCCAGCAGGTTAGCGGGAGCTGGCACAGATACGCAGTATTTT
CDR3 protein: CASRLAGAGTDTQYF

D gene: TRBD2
clone size: -
V gene: TRBV7-3
J gene: TRBJ2-3
CDR3 DNA: TGTGCCAGCAGCTTAATGACTAGCGGGAGTTCGGATACGCAGTATTTT
CDR3 protein: CASSLMTSGSSDTQYF

D gene: -
clone size: -
V gene: TRBV11-2
J gene: TRBJ2-2
CDR3 DNA: TGTGCCAGCAGCCCTCTCGCTGGGACGAACACCGGGGAGCTGTTTTTT
CDR3 protein: CASSPLAGTNTGELFF

D gene: -
clone size: -
V gene: TRBV2
J gene: TRBJ2-7
CDR3 DNA: TGTGCCAGCGGGGGACCTACCTACGAGCAGTACTTC
CDR3 protein: CASGGPTYEQYF

D gene: TRBD1
clone size: -
V gene: TRBV6-5
J gene: TRBJ1-4
CDR3 DNA: TGTGCCAGCACCTACAGGGGTATGAATGAAAAACTGTTTTTT
CDR3 protein: CASTYRGMNEKLFF

D gene: -
clone size: -
V gene: TRBV12-3/TRBV12-4
J gene: TRBJ1-1
CDR3 DNA: TGTGCCAGCAGCTCAGGTGAGGGCACTGAAGCTTTCTTT
CDR3 protein: CASSSGEGTEAFF

D gene: TRBD1
clone size: -
V gene: TRBV6-6
J gene: TRBJ2-1
CDR3 DNA: TGTGCCAGCAGTCACCCCTCAGCCCCCGTCGCCGGGACAGGGCTGTACAATGAGCAGTTCTTC
CDR3 protein: CASSHPSAPVAGTGLYNEQFF

D gene: TRBD1
clone size: -
V gene: TRBV28
J gene: TRBJ1-1
CDR3 DNA: TGTGCCACCTCTGGACAGGGGAACACTGAAGCTTTCTTT
CDR3 protein: CATSGQGNTEAFF

D gene: -
clone size: few
V gene: TRBV19
J gene: TRBJ1-1
CDR3 DNA: TGTGCCAGTAGTATCCTGGAGAACACTGAAGCTTTCTTT
CDR3 protein: CASSILENTEAFF

D gene: -
clone size: -
V gene: TRBV12-1
J gene: TRBJ2-3
CDR3 DNA: TGTGCCAGCAGCCTGCAGCCTAGCGGCCGAGGGACAGATACGCAGTATTTT
CDR3 protein: CASSLQPSGRGTDTQYF

D gene: -
clone size: -
V gene: TRBV3-1/TRBV3-2
J gene: TRBJ2-2
CDR3 DNA: TGTGCCAGCAGCCACAGGGGAAGCACCGGGGAGCTGTTTTTT
CDR3 protein: CASSHRGSTGELFF

D gene: -
clone size: -
V gene: TRBV28
J gene: TRBJ2-5
CDR3 DNA: TGTGCCAGCAGTCTAAGTGAGACCCAGTACTTC
CDR3 protein: CASSLSETQYF

D gene: -
clone size: -
V gene: TRBV2
J gene: TRBJ1-4
CDR3 DNA: TGTGCCAGCACCTTAAATGAAAAACTGTTTTTT
CDR3 protein: CASTLNEKLFF

D gene: TRBD1
clone size: -
V gene: TRBV6-5
J gene: TRBJ1-5
CDR3 DNA: TGTGCCAGCAGTAAAAGTGCGACAGGGGGTCAGCCCCAGCATTTT
CDR3 protein: CASSKSATGGQPQHF

D gene: -
clone size: -
V gene: TRBV5-1
J gene: TRBJ2-1
CDR3 DNA: TGCGCCAGCAGCTTGGGAGGGGCTCGCTCCTACAATGAGCAGTTCTTC
CDR3 protein: CASSLGGARSYNEQFF

D gene: TRBD2
clone size: -
V gene: TRBV27
J gene: TRBJ2-4
CDR3 DNA: TGTGCCAGTTCAAGCGGCGGGAGAGACGTCATTCAGTACTTC
CDR3 protein: CASSSGGRDVIQYF

D gene: -
clone size: -
V gene: TRBV28
J gene: TRBJ2-7
CDR3 DNA: TGTGCCAGCAGTCCCTCGCCGATGTTCGGGGAGCAGTACTTC
CDR3 protein: CASSPSPMFGEQYF

D gene: TRBD1
clone size: -
V gene: TRBV15
J gene: TRBJ2-7
CDR3 DNA: TGTGCCACCAGCAGAGCCGGCACAGGGGGTCCCTACGAGCAGTACTTC
CDR3 protein: CATSRAGTGGPYEQYF

D gene: -
clone size: -
V gene: TRBV4-2
J gene: TRBJ1-3
CDR3 DNA: TGTGCCAGCAGCCAAGGGATAGGCTCAAACACCATATATTTT
CDR3 protein: CASSQGIGSNTIYF